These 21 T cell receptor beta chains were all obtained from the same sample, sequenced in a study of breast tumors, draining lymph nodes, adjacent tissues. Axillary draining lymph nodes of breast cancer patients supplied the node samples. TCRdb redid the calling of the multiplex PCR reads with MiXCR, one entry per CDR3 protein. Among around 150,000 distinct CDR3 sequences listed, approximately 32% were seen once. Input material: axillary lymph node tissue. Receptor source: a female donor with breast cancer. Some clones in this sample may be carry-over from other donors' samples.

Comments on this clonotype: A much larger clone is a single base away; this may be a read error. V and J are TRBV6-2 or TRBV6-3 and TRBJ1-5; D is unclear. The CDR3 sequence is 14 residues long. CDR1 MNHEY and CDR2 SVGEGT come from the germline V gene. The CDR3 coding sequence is TGTGCCAGCAGTCACTCTCCAGTTAATCAGCCCCAGCATTTT. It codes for CASSHSPVNQPQHF.

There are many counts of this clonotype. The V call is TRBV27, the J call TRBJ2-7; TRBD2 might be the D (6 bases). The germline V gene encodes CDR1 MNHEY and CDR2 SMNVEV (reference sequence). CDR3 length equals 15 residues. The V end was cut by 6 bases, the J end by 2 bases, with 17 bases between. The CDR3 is CASSTGSRGTYEQYF. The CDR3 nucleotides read TGTGCCAGCAGCACGGGGAGTCGCGGGACCTACGAGCAGTACTTC.

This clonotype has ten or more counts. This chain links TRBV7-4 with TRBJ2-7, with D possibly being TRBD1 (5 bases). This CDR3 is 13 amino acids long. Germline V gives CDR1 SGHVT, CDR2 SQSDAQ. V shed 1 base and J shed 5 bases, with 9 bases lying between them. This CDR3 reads CASSLGTLDEQYF. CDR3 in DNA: TGTGCCAGCAGCTTAGGGACACTTGACGAGCAGTACTTC.

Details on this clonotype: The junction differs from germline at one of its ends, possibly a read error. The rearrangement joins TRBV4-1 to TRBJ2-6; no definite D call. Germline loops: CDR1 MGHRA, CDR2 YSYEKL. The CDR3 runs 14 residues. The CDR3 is CASSQDRVANVLTF. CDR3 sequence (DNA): TGTGCCAGCAGCCAAGACCGGGTAGCCAACGTCCTGACTTTC.

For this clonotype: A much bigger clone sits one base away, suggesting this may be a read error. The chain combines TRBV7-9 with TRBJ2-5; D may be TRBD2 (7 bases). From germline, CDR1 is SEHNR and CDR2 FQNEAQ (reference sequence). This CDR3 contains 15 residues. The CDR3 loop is CASSTIEGGEETQHF. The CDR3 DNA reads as TGTGCCAGCAGCACGATTGAGGGGGGGGAAGAGACCCAGCACTTC. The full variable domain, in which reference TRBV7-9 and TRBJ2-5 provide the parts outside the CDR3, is DTGVSQNPRHKITKRGQNVTFRCDPISEHNRLYWYRQTLGQGPEFLTYFQNEAQLEKSRLLSDRFSAERPKGSFSTLEIQRTEQGDSAMYLCASSTIEGGEETQHFGPGTRLLVL.

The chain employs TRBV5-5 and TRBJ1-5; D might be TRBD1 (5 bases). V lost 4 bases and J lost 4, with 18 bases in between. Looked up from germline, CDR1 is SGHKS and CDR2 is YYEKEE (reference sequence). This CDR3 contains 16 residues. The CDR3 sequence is CASSATQAIGNQPQHF. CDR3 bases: TGTGCCAGCAGCGCAACACAGGCAATAGGAAATCAGCCCCAGCATTTT.

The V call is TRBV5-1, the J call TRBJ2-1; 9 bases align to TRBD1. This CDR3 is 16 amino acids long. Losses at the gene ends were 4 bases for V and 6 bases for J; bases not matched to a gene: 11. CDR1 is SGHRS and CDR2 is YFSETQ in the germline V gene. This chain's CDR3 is CASSPAGTGKANEQFF. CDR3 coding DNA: TGCGCCAGCAGCCCGGCCGGGACAGGGAAGGCCAATGAGCAGTTCTTC.

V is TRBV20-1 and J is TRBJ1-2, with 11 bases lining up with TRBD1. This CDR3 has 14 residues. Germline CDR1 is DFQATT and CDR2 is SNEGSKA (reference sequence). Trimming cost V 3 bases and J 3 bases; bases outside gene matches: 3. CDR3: CSARGQGVHYGYTF. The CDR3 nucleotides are TGCAGTGCTAGGGGACAGGGGGTACACTATGGCTACACCTTC.

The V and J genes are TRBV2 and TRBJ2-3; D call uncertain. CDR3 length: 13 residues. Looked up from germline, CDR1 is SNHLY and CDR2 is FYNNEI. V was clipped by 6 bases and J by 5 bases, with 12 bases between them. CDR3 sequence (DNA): TGTGCCAGCAGCGCCCGCCGACAAGATACGCAGTATTTT. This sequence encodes CASSARRQDTQYF.

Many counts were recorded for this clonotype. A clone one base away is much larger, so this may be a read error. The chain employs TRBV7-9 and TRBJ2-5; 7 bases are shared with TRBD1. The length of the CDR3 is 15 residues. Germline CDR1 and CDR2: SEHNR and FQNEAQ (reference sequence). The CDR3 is CASSSTLTGWETQHF. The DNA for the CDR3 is TGTGCCAGCAGCTCTACACTGACAGGGTGGGAGACCCAGCACTTC. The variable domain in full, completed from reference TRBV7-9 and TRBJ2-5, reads DTGVSQNPRHKITKRGQNVTFRCDPISEHNRLYWYRQTLGQGPEFLTYFQNEAQLEKSRLLSDRFSAERPKGSFSTLEIQRTEQGDSAMYLCASSSTLTGWETQHFGPGTRLLVL.

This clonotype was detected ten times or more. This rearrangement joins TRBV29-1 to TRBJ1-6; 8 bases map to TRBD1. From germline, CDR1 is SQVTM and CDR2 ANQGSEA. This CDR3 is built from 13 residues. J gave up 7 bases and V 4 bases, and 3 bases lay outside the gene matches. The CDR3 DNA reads TGCAGCGTTGGAGACAGGGGAAATTCACCCCTCCACTTT. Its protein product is CSVGDRGNSPLHF.

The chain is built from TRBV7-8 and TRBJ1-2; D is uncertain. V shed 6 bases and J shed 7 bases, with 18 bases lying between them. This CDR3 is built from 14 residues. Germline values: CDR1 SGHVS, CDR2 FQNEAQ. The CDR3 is CASSPSIEIGGYTF. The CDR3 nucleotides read TGTGCCAGCAGTCCTTCGATAGAGATCGGTGGCTACACCTTC.

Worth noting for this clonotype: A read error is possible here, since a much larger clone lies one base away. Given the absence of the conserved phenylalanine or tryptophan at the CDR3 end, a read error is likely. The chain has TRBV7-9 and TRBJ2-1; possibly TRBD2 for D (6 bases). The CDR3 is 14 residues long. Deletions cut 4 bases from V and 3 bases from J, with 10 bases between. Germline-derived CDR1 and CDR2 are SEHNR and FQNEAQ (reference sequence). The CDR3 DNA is TGTGCCAGCAGCTACGGGGGTAGCTACAATGAGCAGTTCCTC. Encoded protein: CASSYGGSYNEQFL.

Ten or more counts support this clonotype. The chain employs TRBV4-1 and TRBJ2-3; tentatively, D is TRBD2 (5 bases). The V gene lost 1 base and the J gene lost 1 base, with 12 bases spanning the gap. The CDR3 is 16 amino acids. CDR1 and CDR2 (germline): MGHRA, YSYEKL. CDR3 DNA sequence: TGCGCCAGCAGCCAAGGAAACTCGAGGGGCACAGATACGCAGTATTTT. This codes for CASSQGNSRGTDTQYF.

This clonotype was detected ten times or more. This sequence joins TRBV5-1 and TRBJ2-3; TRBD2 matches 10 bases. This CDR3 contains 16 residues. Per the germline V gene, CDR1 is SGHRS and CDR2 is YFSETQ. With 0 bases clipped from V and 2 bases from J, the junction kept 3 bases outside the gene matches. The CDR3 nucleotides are TGCGCCAGCAGCTTGGGTAGCGGGGGGTCCACAGATACGCAGTATTTT. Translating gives CASSLGSGGSTDTQYF.

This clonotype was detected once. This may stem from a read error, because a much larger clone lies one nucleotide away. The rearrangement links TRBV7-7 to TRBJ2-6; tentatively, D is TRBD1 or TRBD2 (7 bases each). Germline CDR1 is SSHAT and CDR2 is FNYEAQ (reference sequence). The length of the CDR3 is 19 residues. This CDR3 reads CTSSFYRQGGASGPNVLTF. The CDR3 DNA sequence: TGTACTAGCAGCTTCTACCGACAGGGAGGGGCCTCTGGGCCCAACGTCCTGACTTTC.

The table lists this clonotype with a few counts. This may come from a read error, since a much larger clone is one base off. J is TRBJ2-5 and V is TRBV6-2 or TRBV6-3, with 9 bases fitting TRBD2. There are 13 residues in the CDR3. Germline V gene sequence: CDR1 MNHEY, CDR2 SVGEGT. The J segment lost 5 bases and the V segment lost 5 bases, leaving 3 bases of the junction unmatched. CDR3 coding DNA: TGTGCCAGCAGTCTTCTAGCGGGGGAGACCCAGTACTTC. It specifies CASSLLAGETQYF.

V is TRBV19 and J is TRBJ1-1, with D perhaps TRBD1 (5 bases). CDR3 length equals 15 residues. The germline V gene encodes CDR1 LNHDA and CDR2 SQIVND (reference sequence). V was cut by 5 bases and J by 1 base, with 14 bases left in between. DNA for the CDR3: TGTGCCAGTAGTGAAACCGGGACGGGGAACACTGAAGCTTTCTTT. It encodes CASSETGTGNTEAFF.

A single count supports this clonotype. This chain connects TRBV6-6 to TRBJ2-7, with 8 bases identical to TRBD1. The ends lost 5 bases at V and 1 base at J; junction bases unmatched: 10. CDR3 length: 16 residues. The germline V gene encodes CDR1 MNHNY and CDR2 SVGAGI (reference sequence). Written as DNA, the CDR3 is TGTGCCAGCAGTCACCCGGGACAGGCTGCATCCTACGAGCAGTACGTC. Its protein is CASSHPGQAASYEQYV.

CDR3 in DNA: TGTGCCAGCAGCCGAAAGGGTACGGGTGGCTACACCTTC. Amino acids: CASSRKGTGGYTF. The chain is built from TRBV7-2 and TRBJ1-2; the D is unclear. The length of the CDR3 is 13 residues. V lost 5 bases, J lost 7 bases, and 14 bases lay in between. Germline CDR1 SGHTA, CDR2 FQGNSA.

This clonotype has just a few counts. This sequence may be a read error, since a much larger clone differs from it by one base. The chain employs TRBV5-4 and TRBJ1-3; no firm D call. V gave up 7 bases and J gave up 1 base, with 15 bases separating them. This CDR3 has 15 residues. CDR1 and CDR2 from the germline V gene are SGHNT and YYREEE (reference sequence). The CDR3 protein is CASGRGFGSGNTIYF. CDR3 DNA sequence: TGTGCCAGCGGCCGAGGGTTCGGATCTGGAAACACCATATATTTT.